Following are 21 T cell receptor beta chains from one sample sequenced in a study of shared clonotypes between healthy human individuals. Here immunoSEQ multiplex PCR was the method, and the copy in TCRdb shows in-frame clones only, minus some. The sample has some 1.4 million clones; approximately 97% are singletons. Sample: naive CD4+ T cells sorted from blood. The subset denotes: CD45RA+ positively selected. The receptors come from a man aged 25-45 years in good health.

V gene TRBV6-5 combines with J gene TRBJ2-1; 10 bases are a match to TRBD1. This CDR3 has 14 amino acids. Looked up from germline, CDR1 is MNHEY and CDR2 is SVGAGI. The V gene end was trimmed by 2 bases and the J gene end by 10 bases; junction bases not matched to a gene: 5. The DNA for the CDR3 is TGTGCCAGCAGTTACGGGACAGGGGATGGCGAGCAGTTCTTC. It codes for CASSYGTGDGEQFF.

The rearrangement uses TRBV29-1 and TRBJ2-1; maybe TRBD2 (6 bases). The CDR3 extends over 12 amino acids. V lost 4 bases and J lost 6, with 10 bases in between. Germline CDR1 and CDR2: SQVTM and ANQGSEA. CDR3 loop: CSVGRGSNEQFF. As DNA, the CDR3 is TGCAGCGTTGGGCGGGGAAGCAATGAGCAGTTCTTC.

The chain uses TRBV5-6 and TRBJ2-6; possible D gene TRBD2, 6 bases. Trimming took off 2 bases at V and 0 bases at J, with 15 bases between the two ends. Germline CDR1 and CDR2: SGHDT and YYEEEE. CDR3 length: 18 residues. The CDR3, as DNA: TGTGCCAGCAGCTTAGTGGGACGGGGGAGCTCTGGGGCCAACGTCCTGACTTTC. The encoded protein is CASSLVGRGSSGANVLTF.

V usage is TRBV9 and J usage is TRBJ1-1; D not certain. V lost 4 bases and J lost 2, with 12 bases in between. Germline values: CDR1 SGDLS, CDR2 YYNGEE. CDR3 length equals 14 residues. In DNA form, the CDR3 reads TGTGCCAGCAGCCCACAGACCCTAAACACTGAAGCTTTCTTT. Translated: CASSPQTLNTEAFF.

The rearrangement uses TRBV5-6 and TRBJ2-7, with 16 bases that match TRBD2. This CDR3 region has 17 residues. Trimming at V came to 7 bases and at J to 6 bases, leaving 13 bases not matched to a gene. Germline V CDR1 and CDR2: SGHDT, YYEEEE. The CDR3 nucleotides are TGTGCCAGCGGGGATAGGGGACTAGCGGGAGGGCCCCGCGAGCAGTACTTC. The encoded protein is CASGDRGLAGGPREQYF.

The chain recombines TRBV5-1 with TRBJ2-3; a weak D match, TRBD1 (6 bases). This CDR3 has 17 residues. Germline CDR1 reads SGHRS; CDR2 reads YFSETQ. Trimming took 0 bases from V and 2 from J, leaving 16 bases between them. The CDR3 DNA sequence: TGCGCCAGCAGCTTGGCTATCGGACAGTCTATCACAGATACGCAGTATTTT. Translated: CASSLAIGQSITDTQYF. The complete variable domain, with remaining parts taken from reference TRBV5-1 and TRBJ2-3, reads KAGVTQTPRYLIKTRGQQVTLSCSPISGHRSVSWYQQTPGQGLQFLFEYFSETQRNKGNFPGRFSGRQFSNSRSEMNVSTLELGDSALYLCASSLAIGQSITDTQYFGPGTRLTVL.

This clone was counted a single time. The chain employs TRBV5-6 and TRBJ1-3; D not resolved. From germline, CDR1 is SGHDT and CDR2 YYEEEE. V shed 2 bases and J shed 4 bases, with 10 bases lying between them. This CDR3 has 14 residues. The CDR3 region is CASSFYTIGNTIYF. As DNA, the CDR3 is TGTGCCAGCAGCTTCTATACTATCGGAAACACCATATATTTT. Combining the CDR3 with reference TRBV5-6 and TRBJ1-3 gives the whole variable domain DAGVTQSPTHLIKTRGQQVTLRCSPKSGHDTVSWYQQALGQGPQFIFQYYEEEERQRGNFPDRFSGHQFPNYSSELNVNALLLGDSALYLCASSFYTIGNTIYFGEGSWLTVV.

The CDR3 nucleotides read TGTGCCAGCAGGCCAACTAGCGTGAAGGGGAATGAGCAGTTCTTC. Protein: CASRPTSVKGNEQFF. The genes are TRBV6-5 and TRBJ2-1; 7 nucleotides match TRBD2. V dropped 6 bases and J dropped 7; count of bases not matched to a gene: 12. This CDR3 region has 15 residues. Per germline, CDR1 MNHEY and CDR2 SVGAGI.

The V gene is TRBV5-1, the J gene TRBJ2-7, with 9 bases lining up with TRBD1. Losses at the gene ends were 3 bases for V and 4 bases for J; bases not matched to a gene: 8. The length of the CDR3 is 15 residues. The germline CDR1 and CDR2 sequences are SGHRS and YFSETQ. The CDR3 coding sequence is TGCGCCAGCAGCTCGACCCCGGGACAGGGTTACGAGCAGTACTTC. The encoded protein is CASSSTPGQGYEQYF.

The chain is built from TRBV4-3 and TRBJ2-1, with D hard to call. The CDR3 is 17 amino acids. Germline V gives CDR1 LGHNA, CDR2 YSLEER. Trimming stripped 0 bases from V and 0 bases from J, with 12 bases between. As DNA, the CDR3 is TGCGCCAGCAGCCAAGATCAAGCTTGGGGCTCCTACAATGAGCAGTTCTTC. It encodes CASSQDQAWGSYNEQFF.

The CDR3 sequence: CASSSRQGGEQYF. The CDR3 region has the DNA TGTGCCAGCAGCTCCAGACAGGGGGGCGAGCAGTACTTC. The gene calls are TRBV11-2 and TRBJ2-7; 9 nucleotides agree with TRBD1. V dropped 4 bases and J dropped 6; count of bases not matched to a gene: 4. This CDR3 spans 13 amino acids. CDR1 and CDR2 from the germline V gene are SGHAT and FQNNGV.

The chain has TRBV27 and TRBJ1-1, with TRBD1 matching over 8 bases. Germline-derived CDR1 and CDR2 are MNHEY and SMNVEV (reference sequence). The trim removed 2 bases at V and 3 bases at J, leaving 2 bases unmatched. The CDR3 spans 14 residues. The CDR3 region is CASSLTGGYTEAFF. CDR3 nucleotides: TGTGCCAGCAGTTTAACAGGGGGTTACACTGAAGCTTTCTTT.

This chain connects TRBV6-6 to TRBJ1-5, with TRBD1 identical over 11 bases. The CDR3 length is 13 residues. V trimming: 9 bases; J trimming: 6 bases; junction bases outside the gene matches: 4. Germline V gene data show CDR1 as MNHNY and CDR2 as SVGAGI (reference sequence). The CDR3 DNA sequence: TGTGCCAGTGGACAGGGGGCTATTCAGCCCCAGCATTTT. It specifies CASGQGAIQPQHF.

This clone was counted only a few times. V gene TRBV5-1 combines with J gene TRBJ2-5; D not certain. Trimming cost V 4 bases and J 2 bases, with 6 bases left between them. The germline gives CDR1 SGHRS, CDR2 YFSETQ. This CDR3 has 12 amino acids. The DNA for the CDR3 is TGCGCCAGCAGCAGGGAACAAGAGACCCAGTACTTC. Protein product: CASSREQETQYF.

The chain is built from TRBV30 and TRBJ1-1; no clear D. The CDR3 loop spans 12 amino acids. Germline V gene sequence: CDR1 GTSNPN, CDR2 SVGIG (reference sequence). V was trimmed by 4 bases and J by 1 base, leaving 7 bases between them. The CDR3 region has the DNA TGTGCCTGGATGCCTTCGAACACTGAAGCTTTCTTT. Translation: CAWMPSNTEAFF.

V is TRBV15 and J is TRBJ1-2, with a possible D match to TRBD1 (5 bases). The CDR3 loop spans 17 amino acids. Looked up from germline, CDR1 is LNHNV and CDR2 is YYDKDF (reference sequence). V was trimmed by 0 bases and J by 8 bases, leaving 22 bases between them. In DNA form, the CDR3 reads TGTGCCACCAGCAGAGATGCGGTGGGGACGGCCGTAGGCGGCTACACCTTC. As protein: CATSRDAVGTAVGGYTF.

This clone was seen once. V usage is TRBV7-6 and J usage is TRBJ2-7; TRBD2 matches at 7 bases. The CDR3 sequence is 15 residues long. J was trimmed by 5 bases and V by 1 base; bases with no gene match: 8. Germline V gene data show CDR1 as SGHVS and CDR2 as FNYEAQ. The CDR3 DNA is TGTGCCAGCAGCTTAGGTCGCGGGAGAAGGGACGAGCAGTACTTC. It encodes CASSLGRGRRDEQYF.

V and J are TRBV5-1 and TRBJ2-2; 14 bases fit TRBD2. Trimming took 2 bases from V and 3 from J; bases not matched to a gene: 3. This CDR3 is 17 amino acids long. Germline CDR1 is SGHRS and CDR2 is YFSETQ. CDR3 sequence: CASSFGTSGRYTGELFF. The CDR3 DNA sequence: TGCGCCAGCAGCTTCGGGACTAGCGGGAGATACACCGGGGAGCTGTTTTTT.

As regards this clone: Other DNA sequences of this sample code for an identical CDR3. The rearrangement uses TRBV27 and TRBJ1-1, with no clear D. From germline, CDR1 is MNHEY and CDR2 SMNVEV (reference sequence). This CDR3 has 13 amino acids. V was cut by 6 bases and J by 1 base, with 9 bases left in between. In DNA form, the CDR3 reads TGTGCCAGCAGCTTCGGGTGGAACACTGAAGCTTTCTTT. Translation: CASSFGWNTEAFF.

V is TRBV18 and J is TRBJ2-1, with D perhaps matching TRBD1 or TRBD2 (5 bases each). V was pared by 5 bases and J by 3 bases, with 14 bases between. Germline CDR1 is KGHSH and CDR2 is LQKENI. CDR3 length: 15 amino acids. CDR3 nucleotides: TGTGCCAGCTCAGAGGGACCCACTGACTACAATGAGCAGTTCTTC. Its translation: CASSEGPTDYNEQFF.

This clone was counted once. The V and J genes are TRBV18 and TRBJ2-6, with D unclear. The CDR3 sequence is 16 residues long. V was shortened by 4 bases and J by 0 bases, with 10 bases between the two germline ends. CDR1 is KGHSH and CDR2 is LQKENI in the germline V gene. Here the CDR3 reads CASSLESSSGANVLTF. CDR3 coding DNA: TGTGCCAGCTCACTCGAGAGTAGCTCTGGGGCCAACGTCCTGACTTTC.